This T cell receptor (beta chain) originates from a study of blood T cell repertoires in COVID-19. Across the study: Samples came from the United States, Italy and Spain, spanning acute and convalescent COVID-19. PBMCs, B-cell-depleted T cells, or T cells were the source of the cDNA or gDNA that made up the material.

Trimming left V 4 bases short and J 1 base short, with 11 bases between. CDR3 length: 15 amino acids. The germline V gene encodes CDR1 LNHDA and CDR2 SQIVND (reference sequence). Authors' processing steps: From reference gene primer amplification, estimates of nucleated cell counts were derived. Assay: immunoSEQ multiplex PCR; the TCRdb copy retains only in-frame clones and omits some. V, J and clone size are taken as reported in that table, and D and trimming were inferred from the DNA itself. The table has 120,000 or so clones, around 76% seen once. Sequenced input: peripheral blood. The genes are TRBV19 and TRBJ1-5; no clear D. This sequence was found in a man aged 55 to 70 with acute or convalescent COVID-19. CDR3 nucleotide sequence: TGTGCCAGTAGTACTAAGCTTGCAAGCAATCAGCCCCAGCATTTT. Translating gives CASSTKLASNQPQHF.